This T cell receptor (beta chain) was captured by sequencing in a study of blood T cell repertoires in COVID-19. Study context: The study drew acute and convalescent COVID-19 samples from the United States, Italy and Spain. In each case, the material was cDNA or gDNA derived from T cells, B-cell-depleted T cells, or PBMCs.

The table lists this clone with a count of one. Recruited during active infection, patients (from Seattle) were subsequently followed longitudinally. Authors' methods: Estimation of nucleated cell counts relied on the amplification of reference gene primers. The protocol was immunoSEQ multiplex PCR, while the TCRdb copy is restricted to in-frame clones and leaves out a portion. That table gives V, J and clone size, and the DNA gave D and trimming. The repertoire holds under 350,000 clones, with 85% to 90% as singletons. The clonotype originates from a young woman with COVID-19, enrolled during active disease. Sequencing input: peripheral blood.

The CDR3 bases are TGTGCCAGCAGCTCTTACAGGGGTCCGGAGACCCAGTACTTC. Amino acids: CASSSYRGPETQYF. The chain is built from TRBV7-9 and TRBJ2-5; 7 nucleotides match TRBD1. Germline-derived CDR1 and CDR2 are SEHNR and FQNEAQ (reference sequence). The CDR3 loop spans 14 amino acids. The V segment lost 4 bases and the J segment 5 bases; nucleotides outside the gene matches: 7.